The 17 T cell receptor beta chains below all came from one sample that was sequenced in a study of cytomegalovirus exposure and HLA in healthy donors. This PCR relied on a set of 60 Vbeta primers and 13 Jbeta primers. The data were produced by immunoSEQ multiplex PCR, yet TCRdb's version contains in-frame clones alone and is incomplete. The table shows about 79,000 clones, with over 65% occurring only once. The sequencing sample was made of PBMCs. The receptors derive from a man in his forties in good health and CMV-seropositive.

This clone appeared a few times. The rearrangement links TRBV30 to TRBJ1-1; no firm D call. V was cut by 5 bases and J by 4 bases, with 14 bases left in between. This CDR3 is 13 amino acids long. Germline V lookup: CDR1 GTSNPN, CDR2 SVGIG (reference sequence). In nucleotides, the CDR3 is TGTGCCTGGCACAAGCTGTCGGGCACTGAAGCTTTCTTT. Translating it yields CAWHKLSGTEAFF.

This rearrangement joins TRBV28 to TRBJ2-1; 10 positions agree with TRBD1. Germline V gives CDR1 MDHEN, CDR2 SYDVKM. The trim removed 3 bases at V and 9 bases at J, leaving 17 bases unmatched. This CDR3 is 18 amino acids long. DNA of the CDR3: TGTGCCAGCAGTTTTGCAGGGGCCAGGACAGGGGGGTACGGTGAGCAGTTCTTC. Translating it yields CASSFAGARTGGYGEQFF.

The rearrangement uses TRBV10-3 and TRBJ1-1, with TRBD1 matching over 7 bases. Germline CDR1 and CDR2: ENHRY and SYGVKD. After removal of 6 bases from V and 2 bases from J, the junction contained 6 bases not matched to a gene. CDR3 length equals 14 residues. The CDR3: CAIRYQGENTEAFF. The CDR3, as DNA: TGTGCCATCAGGTACCAGGGGGAAAACACTGAAGCTTTCTTT.

This clone was found once. The chain combines TRBV10-3 with TRBJ2-1, with TRBD2 matching over 9 bases. Trimming removed 0 bases from V and 7 bases from J; junction bases left unmatched: 7. The CDR3 runs to 16 residues. Germline V lookup: CDR1 ENHRY, CDR2 SYGVKD. CDR3 amino acids: CAISESGPAGGNEQFF. The CDR3 coding sequence is TGTGCCATCAGTGAGTCGGGCCCAGCGGGGGGAAATGAGCAGTTCTTC.

The rearrangement joins TRBV28 to TRBJ1-2, with D possibly matching TRBD1 (5 bases). From germline, CDR1 is MDHEN and CDR2 SYDVKM. This CDR3 contains 12 residues. Trimming cost V 3 bases and J 8 bases, with 10 bases left between them. The CDR3 region is CASSFREYGYTF. The CDR3, as DNA: TGTGCCAGCAGTTTCAGGGAATACGGCTACACCTTC.

This CDR3 reads CASSVDGNSYEQYF. CDR3 in DNA: TGTGCCAGCAGCGTAGACGGGAACTCCTACGAGCAGTACTTC. V gene TRBV9 combines with J gene TRBJ2-7, with D possibly TRBD2 on 5 matching bases. The germline CDR1 and CDR2 sequences are SGDLS and YYNGEE. The CDR3 is 14 amino acids. V shed 0 bases and J shed 0 bases, with 7 bases lying between them.

The rearrangement joins TRBV2 to TRBJ2-7; D remains unclear. CDR3 length equals 11 residues. Germline V gene data show CDR1 as SNHLY and CDR2 as FYNNEI. V was shortened by 6 bases and J by 4 bases, with 7 bases between the two germline ends. In DNA, the CDR3 is TGTGCCAGCAGGCCGCAGTACGAGCAGTACTTC. It is translated as CASRPQYEQYF.

The chain is built from TRBV5-5 and TRBJ1-2, with D perhaps matching TRBD1 (5 bases). V was cut by 4 bases and J by 8 bases, with 15 bases left in between. CDR3 size: 13 residues. Germline assignment: CDR1 SGHKS and CDR2 YYEKEE (reference sequence). This CDR3 is CASSPLPGQGYTF. In DNA form, the CDR3 reads TGTGCCAGCAGCCCGCTCCCAGGACAAGGCTACACCTTC.

The chain is built from TRBV2 and TRBJ1-1; 7 bases are shared with TRBD1. CDR3 length: 14 amino acids. Trimming at V came to 6 bases and at J to 8 bases, leaving 12 bases not matched to a gene. Germline lookup yields CDR1 SNHLY and CDR2 FYNNEI. The CDR3, as DNA: TGTGCCAGCAGGGGATATAACAGGGGAGGCGAAGCTTTCTTT. Translated: CASRGYNRGGEAFF.

This sequence joins TRBV10-3 and TRBJ1-6; D possibly corresponds to TRBD1 (5 bases). Germline V gives CDR1 ENHRY, CDR2 SYGVKD. The CDR3 extends over 15 amino acids. Trimming took off 0 bases at V and 10 bases at J, with 13 bases between the two ends. The CDR3 region is CAISESTEAKSPLHF. In DNA, the CDR3 is TGTGCCATCAGTGAGTCGACAGAAGCTAAGTCACCCCTCCACTTT.

This chain joins TRBV7-2 and TRBJ2-7; the match to TRBD1 covers 9 bases. The CDR3 is made up of 16 amino acids. Germline values: CDR1 SGHTA, CDR2 FQGNSA. The V and J ends lost 4 bases and 6 bases, in that order; junction bases with no gene match: 13. In nucleotides, the CDR3 is TGTGCCAGCAGCTCCTCCTCCGGGACAGGGAGCCTCGAGCAGTACTTC. The encoded protein is CASSSSSGTGSLEQYF. The full variable domain, in which reference TRBV7-2 and TRBJ2-7 provide the parts outside the CDR3, is GAGVSQSPSNKVTEKGKDVELRCDPISGHTALYWYRQSLGQGLEFLIYFQGNSAPDKSGLPSDRFSAERTGGSVSTLTIQRTQQEDSAVYLCASSSSSGTGSLEQYFGPGTRLTVT.

V usage is TRBV7-2 and J usage is TRBJ1-1, with D possibly matching TRBD1 (6 bases). Trimming removed 1 base at V and 0 bases at J, with 12 bases between. The germline gives CDR1 SGHTA, CDR2 FQGNSA. This CDR3 has 16 amino acids. The DNA for the CDR3 is TGTGCCAGCAGCTTAGACAGGGCCACTCTGAACACTGAAGCTTTCTTT. This sequence encodes CASSLDRATLNTEAFF.

This clone has just a few counts. The chain employs TRBV11-2 and TRBJ2-7; 8 nucleotides match TRBD1. The V gene's germline CDR1 is SGHAT and CDR2 FQNNGV. CDR3 length: 16 amino acids. V dropped 5 bases and J dropped 1; count of bases not matched to a gene: 10. The CDR3 spells CASSPIDRGSSYEQYF. CDR3 nucleotides: TGTGCCAGCAGCCCGATTGACAGGGGATCATCCTACGAGCAGTACTTC.

The rearrangement uses TRBV28 and TRBJ1-2, with a weak D call TRBD1 (5 bases). This CDR3 is 13 amino acids long. V dropped 5 bases and J dropped 6 bases, with 13 bases sitting between them. CDR1 is MDHEN, CDR2 SYDVKM, per germline. This CDR3 is CASSTRQWDGYTF. CDR3 in DNA: TGTGCCAGCAGTACCCGACAGTGGGATGGCTACACCTTC.

The gene calls are TRBV6-6 and TRBJ1-2; TRBD1 is a possible D gene (6 bases). Trimming pared 10 bases from V and 5 bases from J, leaving 17 bases between. Germline lookup yields CDR1 MNHNY and CDR2 SVGAGI (reference sequence). The CDR3 extends over 13 amino acids. CDR3 sequence (DNA): TGTGCCACCAAGGGGGATATAGGGTATGGCTACACCTTC. Its translation is CATKGDIGYGYTF.

This sequence joins TRBV28 and TRBJ2-7; 10 bases map to TRBD1. Per the germline V gene, CDR1 is MDHEN and CDR2 is SYDVKM. With 6 bases clipped from V and 3 bases from J, the junction kept 8 bases outside the gene matches. CDR3 length: 15 amino acids. The DNA of the CDR3 is TGTGCCAGCAGCGTAACCGGGACAGGGGTCTACGAGCAGTACTTC. This gives the protein CASSVTGTGVYEQYF. Based on the CDR3 plus reference TRBV28 and TRBJ2-7, the full variable domain is DVKVTQSSRYLVKRTGEKVFLECVQDMDHENMFWYRQDPGLGLRLIYFSYDVKMKEKGDIPEGYSVSREKKERFSLILESASTNQTSMYLCASSVTGTGVYEQYFGPGTRLTVT.

The J gene is TRBJ2-7, the V gene TRBV30; 7 bases are shared with TRBD1. Per germline, CDR1 GTSNPN and CDR2 SVGIG (reference sequence). V shed 3 bases, J shed 5 bases, and the junction held 16 bases outside the gene matches. This CDR3 is built from 16 residues. In DNA form, the CDR3 reads TGTGCCTGGAGCCTCGGACAGGATCGGGGAGACAACGAGCAGTACTTC. It translates to CAWSLGQDRGDNEQYF.